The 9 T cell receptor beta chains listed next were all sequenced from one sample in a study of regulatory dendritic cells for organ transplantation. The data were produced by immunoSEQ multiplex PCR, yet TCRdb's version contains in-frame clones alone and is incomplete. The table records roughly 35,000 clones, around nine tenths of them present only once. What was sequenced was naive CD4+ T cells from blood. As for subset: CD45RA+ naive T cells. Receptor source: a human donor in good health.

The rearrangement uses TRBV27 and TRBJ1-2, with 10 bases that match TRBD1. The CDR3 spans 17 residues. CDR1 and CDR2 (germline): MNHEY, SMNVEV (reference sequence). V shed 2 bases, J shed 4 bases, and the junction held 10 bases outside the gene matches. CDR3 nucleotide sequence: TGTGCCAGCAGTTTAGTGGGGGCAGGACAGGGGGTCTATGGCTACACCTTC. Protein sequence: CASSLVGAGQGVYGYTF.

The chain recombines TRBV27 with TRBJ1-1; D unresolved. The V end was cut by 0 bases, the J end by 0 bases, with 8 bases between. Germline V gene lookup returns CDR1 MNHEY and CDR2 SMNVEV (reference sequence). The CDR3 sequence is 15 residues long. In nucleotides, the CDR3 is TGTGCCAGCAGTTTATCTTCGACCATGAACACTGAAGCTTTCTTT. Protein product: CASSLSSTMNTEAFF.

CDR3 in DNA: TGTGCCAGCAGCCCGCGGGGGTCCGACTCCTACAATGAGCAGTTCTTC. The encoded protein is CASSPRGSDSYNEQFF. The chain carries TRBV9 and TRBJ2-1; 7 bases are a match to TRBD2. The V and J ends lost 4 bases and 0 bases, in that order; junction bases with no gene match: 7. The germline CDR1 and CDR2 sequences are SGDLS and YYNGEE. This CDR3 contains 16 residues.

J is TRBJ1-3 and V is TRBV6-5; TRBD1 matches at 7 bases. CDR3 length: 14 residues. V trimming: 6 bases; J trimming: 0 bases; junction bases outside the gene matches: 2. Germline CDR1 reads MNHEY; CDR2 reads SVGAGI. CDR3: CASSRDSSGNTIYF. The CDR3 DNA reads TGTGCCAGCAGCAGGGACAGCTCTGGAAACACCATATATTTT.

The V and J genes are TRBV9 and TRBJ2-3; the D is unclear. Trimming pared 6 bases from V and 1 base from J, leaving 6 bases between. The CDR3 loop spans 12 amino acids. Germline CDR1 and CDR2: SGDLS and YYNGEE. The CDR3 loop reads CASKPRTDTQYF. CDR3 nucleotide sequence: TGTGCCAGCAAACCCCGCACAGATACGCAGTATTTT.

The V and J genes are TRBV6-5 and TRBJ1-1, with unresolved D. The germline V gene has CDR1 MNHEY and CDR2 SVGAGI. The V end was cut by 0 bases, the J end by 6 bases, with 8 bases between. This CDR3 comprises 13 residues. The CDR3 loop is CASSYSIRSEAFF. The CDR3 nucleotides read TGTGCCAGCAGTTACTCGATCCGCTCTGAAGCTTTCTTT.

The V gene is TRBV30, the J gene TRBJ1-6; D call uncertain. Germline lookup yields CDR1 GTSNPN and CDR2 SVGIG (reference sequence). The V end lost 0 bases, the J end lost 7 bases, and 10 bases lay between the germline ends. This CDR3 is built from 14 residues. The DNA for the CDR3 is TGTGCCTGGAGTGTACGATTGGGGAATTCACCCCTCCACTTT. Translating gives CAWSVRLGNSPLHF.

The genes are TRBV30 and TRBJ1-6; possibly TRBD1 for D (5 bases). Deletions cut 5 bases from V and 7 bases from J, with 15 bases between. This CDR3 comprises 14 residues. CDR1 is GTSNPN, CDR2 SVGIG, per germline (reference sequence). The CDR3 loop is CAWDLPRDNSPLHF. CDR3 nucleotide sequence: TGTGCCTGGGATCTCCCCAGGGACAATTCACCCCTCCACTTT.

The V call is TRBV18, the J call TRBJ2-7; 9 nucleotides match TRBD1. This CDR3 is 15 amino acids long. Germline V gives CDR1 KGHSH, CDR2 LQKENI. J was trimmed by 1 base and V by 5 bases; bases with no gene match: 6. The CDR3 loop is CASSSADRGSYEQYF. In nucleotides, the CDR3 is TGTGCCAGCTCATCAGCCGACAGGGGGTCCTACGAGCAGTACTTC.